The source of this T cell receptor beta chain is a study of OX40 agonist ivuxolimab in advanced cancers. Notes on the study in general: Both CD4+ and CD8+ T cell populations in blood had undergone clonal expansion by week 6 at 0.1 to 3.0 mg/kg.

With respect to this clone: Its antigen is unknown.

The data were produced by immunoSEQ multiplex PCR, yet TCRdb's version contains in-frame clones alone and is incomplete. The repertoire holds 95,000 to 150,000 clones, with about 93% as singletons. V dropped 4 bases and J dropped 4; count of bases not matched to a gene: 8. Germline lookup yields CDR1 SGHAT and CDR2 FQNNGV. This CDR3 comprises 15 residues. This receptor was obtained from an adult with an advanced solid tumor such as melanoma, head and neck, liver or kidney cancer. Sequenced here: CD4+ or CD8+ T cells sorted from blood, sampled in a trial of the OX40 agonist ivuxolimab. The chain has TRBV11-2 and TRBJ2-5; 8 bases match TRBD2. Here the CDR3 reads CASSWTGGESETQYF. CDR3 nucleotide sequence: TGTGCCAGCAGCTGGACGGGGGGGGAGTCAGAGACCCAGTACTTC.